One and the same sample provided the 27 T cell receptor beta chains below, sequenced in a study of read filtering for tumor transcriptome and immune sequencing. Molecular barcoded adaptors covering alpha/delta and beta/gamma chains were used on 400 ng RNA. TCRdb reprocessed the reads via MiXCR and lists one record per CDR3 protein. The sample contains about 86,000 distinct CDR3 sequences, around an eighth of which appear only once. The sequencing input was a population of CD138-negative cells sorted from bone marrow. The receptor set was obtained from a donor aged 40 or over with multiple myeloma.

The CDR3 DNA reads as TGTGCCAGCTCACCCTCCGGGACGGCGATGAAGCAGTTCTTC. Its translation is CASSPSGTAMKQFF. The rearrangement joins TRBV18 to TRBJ2-1, with D possibly called TRBD1 or TRBD2 (5 bases each). The CDR3 covers 14 residues. The V gene's germline CDR1 is KGHSH and CDR2 LQKENI. The V gene lost 3 bases and the J gene lost 11 bases, with 17 bases spanning the gap.

The table lists this clonotype with many counts. The junction departs from the called germline gene at one end, perhaps through a read error. The chain couples TRBV11-2 to TRBJ2-1; possibly TRBD2 for D (6 bases). CDR3 length: 15 residues. The V gene's germline CDR1 is SGHAT and CDR2 FQNNGV. The chain's CDR3 is CASRTSRSSHNEQFF. In DNA, the CDR3 is TGTGCCAGCAGAACTAGCAGAAGCTCCCACAATGAGCAGTTCTTC.

This clonotype was picked up a small number of times. The gene calls are TRBV4-1 and TRBJ2-1; 10 bases are shared with TRBD2. Germline loops: CDR1 MGHRA, CDR2 YSYEKL. The CDR3 covers 15 residues. Unmatched junction bases numbered 8, after V lost 4 bases and J lost 8 bases. The CDR3 DNA reads TGCGCCAGCAGCCCACCGGGACTAGCGAAGGATGAGCAGTTCTTC. The encoded protein is CASSPPGLAKDEQFF.

This clonotype was seen many times. J is TRBJ2-1 and V is TRBV6-2 or TRBV6-3; perhaps TRBD2 as D (6 bases). Germline values: CDR1 MNHEY, CDR2 SVGEGT. Between the trimmed V and J ends, which lost 2 bases and 1 base, there was a span of 9 bases. The CDR3 contains 15 residues. CDR3 in DNA: TGTGCCAGCAGTTACGCCGGGACTTCCTACAATGAGCAGTTCTTC. This codes for CASSYAGTSYNEQFF.

As for this clonotype: Lacking the conserved final phenylalanine or tryptophan, this CDR3 likely reflects a read error. The rearrangement links TRBV29-1 to TRBJ1-1; D is uncertain. The CDR3 has 12 residues. Per germline, CDR1 SQVTM and CDR2 ANQGSEA. Trimming removed 2 bases from V and 0 bases from J, with 4 bases in between. The CDR3 protein is CSVERMNTEAFL. For the CDR3, the DNA is TGCAGCGTTGAAAGGATGAACACTGAAGCTTTCTTA.

This clonotype was picked up many times. V gene TRBV29-1 combines with J gene TRBJ2-3; 8 nucleotides line up with TRBD1. The CDR3 spans 15 residues. The V and J ends lost 6 bases and 6 bases, in that order; junction bases with no gene match: 14. In germline, CDR1 is SQVTM, CDR2 ANQGSEA. The CDR3, as DNA: TGCAGCGTCGACTGCTCCGGACAGGGTCTCGATACGCAGTATTTT. Amino acid sequence: CSVDCSGQGLDTQYF.

This sequence joins TRBV11-1 and TRBJ2-2; 8 bases are shared with TRBD1. CDR3 length: 14 residues. V shed 7 bases and J 6 bases; nucleotides not matched to a gene: 7. Per the germline V gene, CDR1 is SGHAT and CDR2 is FQDESV (reference sequence). The DNA for the CDR3 is TGTGCCAGCACCTCGGACAGGGCCGCCGGGGAGCTGTTTTTT. Amino acid sequence: CASTSDRAAGELFF.

This clonotype was seen ten or more times. The V gene is TRBV29-1, the J gene TRBJ2-3, with TRBD2 matching 13 bases. Trimming cost V 4 bases and J 5 bases; bases outside gene matches: 6. Germline V gene lookup returns CDR1 SQVTM and CDR2 ANQGSEA. The CDR3 is 15 amino acids. This chain's CDR3 is CSVGTSGSGGDTQYF. For the CDR3, the DNA is TGCAGCGTTGGGACTAGCGGGAGTGGGGGAGATACGCAGTATTTT.

This clonotype was recorded many times. This chain uses TRBV11-2 with TRBJ2-2, with TRBD1 identical over 11 bases. CDR1 and CDR2 (germline): SGHAT, FQNNGV. V shed 5 bases and J 4 bases; nucleotides not matched to a gene: 3. CDR3 length: 15 residues. The CDR3 DNA follows: TGTGCCAGCAGCCCGGACAGGGGGCCCACCGGGGAGCTGTTTTTT. This gives the protein CASSPDRGPTGELFF.

This clonotype was counted ten times or more. The chain is built from TRBV12-3 or TRBV12-4 and TRBJ1-1; 8 positions agree with TRBD1. Losses at the gene ends were 8 bases for V and 4 bases for J; bases not matched to a gene: 9. This CDR3 spans 14 amino acids. CDR3 region: CASDDRGRGTEAFF. Written as DNA, the CDR3 is TGTGCCAGCGACGACAGGGGTCGGGGCACTGAAGCTTTCTTT.

This clonotype turned up a few times. This chain links TRBV11-1 with TRBJ2-7, with D perhaps matching TRBD2 (6 bases). V shed 3 bases and J shed 5 bases, with 14 bases lying between them. This CDR3 is 14 amino acids long. CDR1 SGHAT and CDR2 FQDESV come from the germline V gene (reference sequence). CDR3 sequence (DNA): TGTGCCAGCAGCTTGCAGAGAGCGGGCAACGAGCAGTACTTC. Protein sequence: CASSLQRAGNEQYF.

This clonotype was counted between two and nine times. The gene calls are TRBV7-9 and TRBJ2-1, with unresolved D. The CDR3 is made up of 16 amino acids. V lost 4 bases to trimming and J lost 3 bases, with 16 bases between them. Germline loops: CDR1 SEHNR, CDR2 FQNEAQ (reference sequence). The DNA of the CDR3 is TGTGCCAGCAGCTCTCCAACAAGGCTACACTACAATGAGCAGTTCTTC. Amino acid sequence: CASSSPTRLHYNEQFF.

Of note for this clonotype: Possible read error: a much larger clone is one base away. The rearrangement links TRBV5-1 to TRBJ2-7; D may be TRBD2 (6 bases). The length of the CDR3 is 15 residues. The germline V gene has CDR1 SGHRS and CDR2 YFSETQ. The CDR3 region has the DNA TGCGCCGGCAGCCCGTTACCGGGGGTAACTGGAGAGCAGTACTTC. It encodes CAGSPLPGVTGEQYF.

The chain couples TRBV5-1 to TRBJ2-2; D gene unclear. The CDR3 length is 14 residues. Looked up from germline, CDR1 is SGHRS and CDR2 is YFSETQ. Trimming stripped 3 bases from V and 5 bases from J, with 11 bases between. Written as DNA, the CDR3 is TGCGCCAGCAGCTCCATCGCTGAGACCGGGGAGCTGTTTTTT. This encodes CASSSIAETGELFF.

This clonotype was recorded many times. V and J are TRBV7-8 and TRBJ2-1; 7 bases line up with TRBD2. CDR1 is SGHVS, CDR2 FQNEAQ, per germline. V gave up 5 bases and J gave up 0 bases; unmatched junction bases: 4. This CDR3 region has 15 residues. CDR3 amino acids: CASSRGGSSYNEQFF. In DNA, the CDR3 is TGTGCCAGCAGCAGGGGCGGGAGCTCCTACAATGAGCAGTTCTTC.

This clonotype was observed at least ten times. V is TRBV5-1 and J is TRBJ2-1; D tentatively fits TRBD1 or TRBD2 (5 bases each). With 5 bases removed from V and 6 bases from J, the gap between germline ends came to 15 bases. Germline values: CDR1 SGHRS, CDR2 YFSETQ. The CDR3 extends over 14 amino acids. CDR3 protein: CASSRGPRPNEQFF. The CDR3 bases are TGCGCCAGCAGTAGGGGACCGAGGCCCAATGAGCAGTTCTTC. Full variable domain (missing parts from reference TRBV5-1 and TRBJ2-1): KAGVTQTPRYLIKTRGQQVTLSCSPISGHRSVSWYQQTPGQGLQFLFEYFSETQRNKGNFPGRFSGRQFSNSRSEMNVSTLELGDSALYLCASSRGPRPNEQFFGPGTRLTVL.

This clonotype has a count of ten or more. A read error may produce the germline difference seen at one junction end. The chain employs TRBV5-1 and TRBJ1-5; D gene unclear. The germline gives CDR1 SGHRS, CDR2 YFSETQ. The CDR3 spans 14 residues. In nucleotides, the CDR3 is TGTGCCAGCAGTTTAGGAGGGAGCAATCAGCCCCAGCATTTT. This encodes CASSLGGSNQPQHF. The whole variable domain, remainder taken from reference TRBV5-1 and TRBJ1-5, is KAGVTQTPRYLIKTRGQQVTLSCSPISGHRSVSWYQQTPGQGLQFLFEYFSETQRNKGNFPGRFSGRQFSNSRSEMNVSTLELGDSALYLCASSLGGSNQPQHFGDGTRLSIL.

The rearrangement links TRBV20-1 to TRBJ1-1; D is perhaps TRBD1 (6 bases). Germline CDR1 is DFQATT and CDR2 is SNEGSKA (reference sequence). Deletions cut 3 bases from V and 6 bases from J, with 17 bases between. There are 14 residues in the CDR3. CDR3 residues: CSASGTKVYSEAFF. CDR3 DNA: TGCAGTGCTAGCGGGACAAAAGTTTACTCTGAAGCTTTCTTT.

Many counts were recorded for this clonotype. The CDR3 nucleotides are TGTGCCAGCAGTTACTCGACGCACCAGGGGCATGAGCAGTTCTTC. This encodes CASSYSTHQGHEQFF. The chain has TRBV6-6 and TRBJ2-1, with a tentative D call TRBD1 (6 bases). Per germline, CDR1 MNHNY and CDR2 SVGAGI (reference sequence). The CDR3 extends over 15 amino acids. V was pared by 0 bases and J by 8 bases, with 14 bases between.

This clonotype has only a few counts. This chain links TRBV20-1 with TRBJ1-5; D uncertain. CDR3 length equals 13 residues. Trimming took off 3 bases at V and 7 bases at J, with 13 bases between the two ends. Germline V gene lookup returns CDR1 DFQATT and CDR2 SNEGSKA (reference sequence). DNA of the CDR3: TGCAGTGCTAGTATTGGGGATTTACAGCCCCAGCATTTT. It translates to CSASIGDLQPQHF.

About this clonotype: It differs at one base from a far larger clone, so likely a read error. This CDR3 reads CASSSRGLAGSYNERFF. DNA for the CDR3: TGTGCCAGCAGCTCGCGCGGACTAGCGGGATCTTACAATGAGCGGTTCTTC. The chain is built from TRBV11-3 and TRBJ2-1; 12 bases line up with TRBD2. The CDR3 is made up of 17 amino acids. CDR1 and CDR2 (germline): SGHNT, YENEEA.

This clonotype was detected ten times or more. V usage is TRBV29-1 and J usage is TRBJ2-3, with 7 bases identical to TRBD1. The junction had 16 bases not matched to a gene; V was cut back by 4 bases and J by 9 bases. The CDR3 consists of 15 residues. Germline loops: CDR1 SQVTM, CDR2 ANQGSEA. CDR3 residues: CSVATGTSSTRTQYF. The CDR3 bases are TGCAGCGTTGCGACAGGGACCTCCAGCACGAGAACGCAGTATTTT.

This clonotype was recorded many times. This rearrangement joins TRBV19 to TRBJ1-6; TRBD1 might be the D (5 bases). V was pared by 5 bases and J by 3 bases, with 11 bases between. The CDR3 sequence is 15 residues long. The germline CDR1 and CDR2 sequences are LNHDA and SQIVND (reference sequence). The DNA of the CDR3 is TGTGCCAGTAGTCTGCGGGGCGGCTATAATTCACCCCTCCACTTT. Its translation: CASSLRGGYNSPLHF.

Ten or more counts support this clonotype. The chain couples TRBV7-2 to TRBJ2-1, with D possibly matching TRBD1 (5 bases). The CDR3 is 15 amino acids. V was cut by 6 bases and J by 0 bases, with 12 bases left in between. Germline V gene sequence: CDR1 SGHTA, CDR2 FQGNSA. In nucleotides, the CDR3 is TGTGCCAGCAGTATACAGCAGGGCTCCTACAATGAGCAGTTCTTC. Residues: CASSIQQGSYNEQFF.

About this clonotype: This likely came from a read error, as a far larger clone is one base away. The chain is built from TRBV6-5 and TRBJ2-1, with 8 positions matching TRBD2. The CDR3 consists of 14 residues. Germline values: CDR1 MNHEY, CDR2 SVGAGI. V was clipped by 6 bases and J by 9 bases; unmatched bases: 10. CDR3 coding DNA: TGTGCCAGCAGACTAACGGGAGGGCCTGGTGAGCAGTTCTTC. Residues: CASRLTGGPGEQFF.

This clonotype appeared many times. The chain combines TRBV12-3 or TRBV12-4 with TRBJ2-1, with a tentative D call TRBD2 (6 bases). Trimming pared 4 bases from V and 15 bases from J, leaving 22 bases between. CDR3 size: 14 residues. CDR3 DNA: TGTGCCAGCAGTTACCCCCGTAACGGGAGAGTCCCGTTCTTC. It is translated as CASSYPRNGRVPFF.

About this clonotype: This may arise from a read error, as a much more abundant clone is one base away. The chain employs TRBV5-1 and TRBJ1-1, with D perhaps matching TRBD1 (5 bases). Trimming took 4 bases from V and 4 from J, leaving 14 bases between them. CDR1 SGHRS and CDR2 YFSETQ come from the germline V gene. There are 14 residues in the CDR3. CDR3: CASSDPTAGTEAFF. The CDR3 nucleotides are TGCGCCAGCAGCGACCCGACAGCCGGCACTGAAGCTTTCTTT.